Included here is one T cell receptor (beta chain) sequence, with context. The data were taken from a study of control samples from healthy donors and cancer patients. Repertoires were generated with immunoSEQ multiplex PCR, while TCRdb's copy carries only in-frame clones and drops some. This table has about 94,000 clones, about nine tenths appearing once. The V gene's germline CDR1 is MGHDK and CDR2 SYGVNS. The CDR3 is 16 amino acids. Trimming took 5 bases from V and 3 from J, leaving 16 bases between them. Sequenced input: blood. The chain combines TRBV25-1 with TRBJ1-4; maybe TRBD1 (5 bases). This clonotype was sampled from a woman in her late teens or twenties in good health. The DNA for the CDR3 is TGTGCCAGCAGTCTGGGGGGTCTTGTACCTAATGAAAAACTGTTTTTT. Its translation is CASSLGGLVPNEKLFF.